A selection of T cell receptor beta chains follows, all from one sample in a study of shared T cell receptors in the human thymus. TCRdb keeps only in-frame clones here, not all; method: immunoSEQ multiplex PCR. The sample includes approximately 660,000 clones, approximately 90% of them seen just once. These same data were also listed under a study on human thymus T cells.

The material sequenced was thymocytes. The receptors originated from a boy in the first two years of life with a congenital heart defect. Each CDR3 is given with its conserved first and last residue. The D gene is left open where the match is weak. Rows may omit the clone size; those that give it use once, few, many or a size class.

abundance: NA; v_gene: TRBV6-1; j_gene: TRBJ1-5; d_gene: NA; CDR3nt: TGTGCCAGCAGTGAAGACGGTAGCAATCAGCCCCAGCATTTT; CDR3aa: CASSEDGSNQPQHF
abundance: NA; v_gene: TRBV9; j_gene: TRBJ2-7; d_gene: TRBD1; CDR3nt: TGTGCCAGCAGCCCCCGACAGGGCCCGGAGGACGAGCAGTACTTC; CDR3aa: CASSPRQGPEDEQYF
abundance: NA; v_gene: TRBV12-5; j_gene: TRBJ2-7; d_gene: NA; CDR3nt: TGTGCTAGTGGTCCAAATGACACAGAGCAGGGATACTCCTACGAGCAGTACTTC; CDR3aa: CASGPNDTEQGYSYEQYF
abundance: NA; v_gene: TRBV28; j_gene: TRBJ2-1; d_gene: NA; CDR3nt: TGTGCCAGCAGCAGGGAAGGCGGTTGGTACAGCAATGAGCAGTTCTTC; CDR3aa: CASSREGGWYSNEQFF
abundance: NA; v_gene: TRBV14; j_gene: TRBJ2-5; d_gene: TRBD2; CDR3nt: TGTGCCAGCAGCCAAGATACCCTAGCGGGAACGGAGACCCAGTACTTC; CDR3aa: CASSQDTLAGTETQYF
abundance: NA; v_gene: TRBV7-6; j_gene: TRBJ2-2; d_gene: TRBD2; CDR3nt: TGTGCCAGCAGCTTAGTTTTCTGGGCTAGCGGGAGGTCCCCCGGGGAGCTGTTTTTT; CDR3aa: CASSLVFWASGRSPGELFF
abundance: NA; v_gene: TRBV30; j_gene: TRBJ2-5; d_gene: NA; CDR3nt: TGTGCCTGGAGTGAACCCCCGAGGGAGACCCAGTACTTC; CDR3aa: CAWSEPPRETQYF
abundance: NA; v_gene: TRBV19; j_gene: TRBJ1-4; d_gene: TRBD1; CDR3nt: TGTGCCAGTAGTATCAACAGGGGAGAAAAACTGTTTTTT; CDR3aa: CASSINRGEKLFF
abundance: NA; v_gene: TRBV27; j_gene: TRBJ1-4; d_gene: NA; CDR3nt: TGTGCCAGCAGTTCCATCACAGGGAAATCCTTTGCAACTAATGAAAAACTGTTTTTT; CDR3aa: CASSSITGKSFATNEKLFF
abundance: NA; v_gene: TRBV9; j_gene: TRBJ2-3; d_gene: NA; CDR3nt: TGTGCCAGCAGCCCCTCCGGGAGCGCAGATACGCAGTATTTT; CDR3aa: CASSPSGSADTQYF
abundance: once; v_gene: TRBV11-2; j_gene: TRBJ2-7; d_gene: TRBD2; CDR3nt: TGTGCCAGCAGCCCCTTAACTAGCGGGGTTCCCTACGAGCAGTACTTC; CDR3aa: CASSPLTSGVPYEQYF
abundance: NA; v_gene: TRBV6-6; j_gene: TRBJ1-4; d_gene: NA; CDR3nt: TGTGCCAGCAGATCACAGGCAACTGTCGACGAAAAACTGTTTTTT; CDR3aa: CASRSQATVDEKLFF
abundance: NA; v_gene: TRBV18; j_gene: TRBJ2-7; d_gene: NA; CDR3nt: TGTGCCAGCTCACCAGCTAGCCCCTTCTCCTACGAGCAGTACTTC; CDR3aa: CASSPASPFSYEQYF
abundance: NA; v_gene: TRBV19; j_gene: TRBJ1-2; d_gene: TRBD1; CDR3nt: TGTGCCAGTAGTATAGGAGGGACAGGGTTCTATGGCTACACCTTC; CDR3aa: CASSIGGTGFYGYTF
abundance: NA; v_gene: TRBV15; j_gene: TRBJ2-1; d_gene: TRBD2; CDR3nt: TGTGCCACCAGCAGACATACTAAGCGGGAGGTCAATGAGCAGTTCTTC; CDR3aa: CATSRHTKREVNEQFF
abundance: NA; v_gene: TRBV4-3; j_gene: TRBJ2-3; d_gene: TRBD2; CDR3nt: TGCGCCAGCAGCCAAGTATCCAGCGGGAGTGGGGAAGCGCAGTATTTT; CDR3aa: CASSQVSSGSGEAQYF
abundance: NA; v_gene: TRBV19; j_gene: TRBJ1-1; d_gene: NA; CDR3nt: TGTGCCAGTAGTATTTTTATAGGGATTGAGGGTAACACTGAAGCTTTCTTT; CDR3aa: CASSIFIGIEGNTEAFF
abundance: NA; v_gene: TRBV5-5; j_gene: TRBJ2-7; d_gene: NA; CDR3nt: TGTGCCAGCAGCTTGCGCGAGCAGTACTTC; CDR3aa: CASSLREQYF
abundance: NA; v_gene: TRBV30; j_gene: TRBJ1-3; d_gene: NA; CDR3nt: TGTGCCTGGAGTGTACGTTTTAGGGGGAGCTCTGGAAACACCATATATTTT; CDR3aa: CAWSVRFRGSSGNTIYF
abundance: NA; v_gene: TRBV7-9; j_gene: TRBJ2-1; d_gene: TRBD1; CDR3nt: TGTGCCAGCAGCTTAAGGGACAGGGCGTACAATGAGCAGTTCTTC; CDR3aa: CASSLRDRAYNEQFF
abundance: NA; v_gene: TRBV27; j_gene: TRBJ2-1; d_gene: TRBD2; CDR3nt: TGTGCCAGCAGTCCGACTAGCGGGGCGCCGTACAATGAGCAGTTCTTC; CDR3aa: CASSPTSGAPYNEQFF
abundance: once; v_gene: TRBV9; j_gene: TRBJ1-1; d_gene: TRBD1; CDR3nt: TGTGCCAGCAGCGTACCCCCAGGGGGGAACACTGAAGCTTTCTTT; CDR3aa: CASSVPPGGNTEAFF
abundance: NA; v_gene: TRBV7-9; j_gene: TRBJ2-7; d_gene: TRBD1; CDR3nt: TGTGCCAGCAGCTGCCGGGACAGGGCCCTCGACGAGCAGTACTTC; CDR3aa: CASSCRDRALDEQYF
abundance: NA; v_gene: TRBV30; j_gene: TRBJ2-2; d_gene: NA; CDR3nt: TGTGCCTGGAGTGTCGGGCACCTAACGGGAGACACCGGGGAGCTGTTTTTT; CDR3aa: CAWSVGHLTGDTGELFF
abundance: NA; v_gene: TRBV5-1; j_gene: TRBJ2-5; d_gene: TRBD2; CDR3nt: TGCGCCAGCAGCTTGGGTAGCGGGACTCAAGAGACCCAGTACTTC; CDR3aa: CASSLGSGTQETQYF
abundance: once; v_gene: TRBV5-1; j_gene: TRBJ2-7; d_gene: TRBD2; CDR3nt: TGCGCCAGCAGCTCCTTGGGGGAGGGCCGTCGGGAGCAGTACTTC; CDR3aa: CASSSLGEGRREQYF
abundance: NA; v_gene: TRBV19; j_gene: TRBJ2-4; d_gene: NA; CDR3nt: TGTGCCAGTAGTAGTACACAGGATACCTCAGCCAAAAACATTCAGTACTTC; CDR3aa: CASSSTQDTSAKNIQYF